The rows below give T cell receptor beta chains drawn from one sample of a study of CD8 T cells in Susac syndrome. TCRdb called the immunoSEQ multiplex PCR reads again in MiXCR, with one record for every CDR3 protein. In the table there are about 400,000 distinct CDR3 sequences, 75% to 90% of which are singletons. Sequenced input: CD8+ T cells from PBMCs. These receptors were collected from a human donor with multiple sclerosis. Each CDR3 is given with its conserved first and last residue.

TRBJ2-1 | TRBV6-2/TRBV6-3 | CASSPGLAGAPGEQFF
TRBJ1-3 | TRBV27 | CASSLAAGNTIYF
TRBJ2-1 | TRBV9 | CASSVREGLDFNEQFF
TRBJ2-1 | TRBV20-1 | CSARDWAGTAYNEQFF
TRBJ2-3 | TRBV7-9 | CASSLVASADTQYF
TRBJ2-5 | TRBV7-2 | CASSPGTSGTETQYF
TRBJ1-2 | TRBV10-2 | CASSPPRETYGYTF
TRBJ2-7 | TRBV29-1 | CSVVGQGSNSYEQYF
TRBJ1-5 | TRBV12-5 | CASGRDSLNQPQHF
TRBJ1-5 | TRBV30 | CAWSWRGRQPQHF
TRBJ2-4 | TRBV27 | CASSVRAGGIQYF
TRBJ2-7 | TRBV5-1 | CASSLDSGAYEQHF
TRBJ2-3 | TRBV7-6 | CASSLATGEFTDTQYF
TRBJ2-1 | TRBV12-5 | CASGRDIAQGNNEQFF
TRBJ2-2 | TRBV12-3/TRBV12-4 | CASSLNGNTGELFF
TRBJ2-7 | TRBV29-1 | CSVSGQERYEQYF
TRBJ2-1 | TRBV6-5 | CASSKGTGGNEQFF
TRBJ2-7 | TRBV12-3/TRBV12-4 | CASSRPGQPSYEQYF
TRBJ2-5 | TRBV6-1 | CASSRDSQETQYF
TRBJ2-1 | TRBV19 | CASSIDRGQVRSAGDEQFF
TRBJ2-7 | TRBV7-9 | CASSPFPDREGYEQYF
TRBJ2-3 | TRBV25-1 | CATSIGDTQYF
TRBJ2-7 | TRBV29-1 | CSVSIPGLEQYF
TRBJ2-1 | TRBV27 | CASSPLAGGHNEQFF
TRBJ2-7 | TRBV13 | CASSPPGRLYEQYF
TRBJ2-2 | TRBV11-2 | CASSSRDRVPGELFF
TRBJ1-2 | TRBV20-1 | CSVWTGGYYGYTF
TRBJ2-7 | TRBV6-6 | CASSYPGTSTYEQYF
TRBJ1-2 | TRBV11-2 | CASSLDSWAQDRSYTF
TRBJ2-1 | TRBV5-1 | CASSPKRPSSYNEQFF
TRBJ1-4 | TRBV27 | CASSLGPGWGEKLFF
TRBJ2-1 | TRBV28 | CASSLGIGREGTEQFF
TRBJ2-5 | TRBV7-9 | CASSLALSGGSVTQYF
TRBJ2-5 | TRBV5-1 | CASSLGLGIQETQYF
TRBJ2-7 | TRBV12-3/TRBV12-4 | CASSLDSGTGVYEQYF
TRBJ1-1 | TRBV30 | CAWSVGGQDAEAFF
TRBJ2-1 | TRBV20-1 | CSARDGAGDYNEQFF
TRBJ2-2 | TRBV6-2/TRBV6-3 | CASSSSSGRRFGELFF
TRBJ2-7 | TRBV4-1 | CASSQGLAGVGFYEQYF